The 4 T cell receptor beta chains in this list originate from one sample, sequenced in a study of T-cell reconstitution after alpha-beta-depleted transplantation in children. As it was prepared, the TCRbeta library received unique molecular identifiers. MiXCR, run by TCRdb on the PCR reads, gives a single entry per CDR3 protein. The data contain 450,000 to 700,000 distinct CDR3 sequences, over 20% of them singletons. This material consisted of PBMCs, taken before TCRalphabeta/CD19-depleted stem cell transplant. The receptors shown here come from a boy under two years old with Wiskott-Aldrich syndrome, due to receive a stem cell transplant.

This clonotype showed up just a few times. DNA for the CDR3: TGCAGTGGCATGGGACTAGCGGGAGGGTACGAGCAGTACTTC. Translated, it gives CSGMGLAGGYEQYF. The chain is built from TRBV20-1 and TRBJ2-7; TRBD2 aligns across 16 bases. The V gene end was trimmed by 7 bases and the J gene end by 4 bases; junction bases not matched to a gene: 4. The germline CDR1 and CDR2 sequences are DFQATT and SNEGSKA (reference sequence). The CDR3 sequence is 14 residues long.

This clonotype was seen only a few times. The chain is built from TRBV4-2 and TRBJ2-1, with 12 positions matching TRBD2. Losses at the gene ends were 6 bases for V and 4 bases for J; bases not matched to a gene: 7. The CDR3 spans 16 residues. Looked up from germline, CDR1 is LGHNA and CDR2 is YNFKEQ. This CDR3 is CASRTSLAGGYNEQFF. The DNA for the CDR3 is TGTGCCAGCAGGACGTCCCTAGCGGGAGGGTACAATGAGCAGTTCTTC.

This clonotype appeared a few times. The J gene is TRBJ2-5, the V gene TRBV7-9; TRBD1 or TRBD2 may be the D gene (5 bases each). The CDR3 runs 15 residues. Between the trimmed V and J ends, which lost 5 bases and 5 bases, there was a span of 18 bases. Germline V gene sequence: CDR1 SEHNR, CDR2 FQNEAQ (reference sequence). CDR3 sequence reads: CASSPLTGREETQYF. CDR3 DNA sequence: TGTGCCAGCAGCCCCCTTACCGGCAGGGAGGAGACCCAGTACTTC.

This clonotype came up a few times. This chain uses TRBV20-1 with TRBJ2-1, with TRBD1 identical over 8 bases. Germline CDR1 DFQATT, CDR2 SNEGSKA (reference sequence). CDR3 length: 14 amino acids. V lost 3 bases to trimming and J lost 6 bases; unmatched junction nucleotides: 7. The CDR3 DNA reads as TGCAGTGCTAGCGGTGGCGACAGGGGCAATGAGCAGTTCTTC. Residues: CSASGGDRGNEQFF.